This T cell receptor beta chain is from a study of beta chain features in type 1 diabetes. Study-level background: Healthy donors and patients had similar age, gender and cell yields. Sorted cells, about 99 million in number, were examined across all samples. Study observations and caveats: Shorter TCRB CDR3s, moderately but significantly so, were found in Type 1 diabetes patients in all four CD4+ subsets.

TCRB transcripts that were expressed got sequenced, as all of the isolated RNA had been reverse transcribed. About 3.6 million reads on average were seen across naive, central memory and regulatory T cell samples. Profiling relied on immunoSEQ multiplex PCR, and the TCRdb table lists in-frame clones only, not all of them. This table holds some 640,000 clones, 11% to 15% found once. The collection from each donor was one heparinised blood draw averaging around 120 mL. The CDR3 totals 14 residues. The germline gives CDR1 SGHRS, CDR2 YFSETQ. V gave up 1 base and J gave up 4 bases, with 12 bases separating them. Turning to this clone: The antigen remains unidentified.

The V call is TRBV5-1, the J call TRBJ2-7; a possible D gene is TRBD1 (7 bases). The sequence was collected from a man younger than 35 with type 1 diabetes. What was sequenced was naive CD4+ T cells from blood. The CDR3 region is CASSLSRGVYEQYF. The CDR3 DNA follows: TGCGCCAGCAGCTTGTCCAGGGGGGTGTACGAGCAGTACTTC.